This entry lists 3 T cell receptor beta chains sequenced from one sample in a study of siplizumab effects on memory and regulatory T cells. Sequencing was performed with immunoSEQ multiplex PCR; in TCRdb, only in-frame clones are kept and a portion is missing. The sample records some 100,000 clones, about 91% being singletons. Source material: Tregs sorted from blood. The receptors here all came from a human donor in good health.

The chain uses TRBV28 and TRBJ1-2; 11 nucleotides align to TRBD1. V shed 2 bases, J shed 5 bases, and the junction held 7 bases outside the gene matches. From germline, CDR1 is MDHEN and CDR2 SYDVKM. The CDR3 runs to 16 residues. The CDR3 DNA reads as TGTGCCAGCAGTTTACCGGGACAGGGGGGGGATTATGGCTACACCTTC. Its protein product is CASSLPGQGGDYGYTF.

V gene TRBV19 combines with J gene TRBJ2-5, with 8 bases fitting TRBD2. The V segment lost 5 bases and the J segment 5 bases; nucleotides outside the gene matches: 13. Germline CDR1 LNHDA, CDR2 SQIVND (reference sequence). This CDR3 is built from 16 residues. In DNA, the CDR3 is TGTGCCAGTAGTGTGAACACGGGACTAGGATACGAGACCCAGTACTTC. Translation gives CASSVNTGLGYETQYF.

V usage is TRBV5-4 and J usage is TRBJ2-1; 7 bases align to TRBD2. This CDR3 is built from 15 residues. CDR1 and CDR2 (germline): SGHNT, YYREEE (reference sequence). Trimming took 10 bases from V and 0 from J; bases not matched to a gene: 10. The CDR3 protein is CAGQRGGSSYNEQFF. CDR3 sequence (DNA): TGTGCCGGCCAGCGCGGCGGGAGCTCCTACAATGAGCAGTTCTTC.